The following is a T cell receptor beta chain sequence with its context. The data originate from a study of blood T cell repertoires in COVID-19. Study information: From the United States, Italy and Spain came samples of acute and convalescent COVID-19.

The CDR3 loop spans 16 amino acids. Deletions cut 3 bases from V and 0 bases from J, with 15 bases between. Germline V gene lookup returns CDR1 SGHNT and CDR2 YYREEE (reference sequence). Source study methods: Researchers report that nucleated cell counts were estimated from reference gene primer amplification. Measured with immunoSEQ multiplex PCR; TCRdb has only the in-frame clones, and not every one. Clonal size and the V and J genes are those of that table, whereas D and trimming came from the DNA. The top ten hold roughly 1.6% of the sample, which has more than 250,000 clones, about 82% seen once.

Sequencing was done on a sample of peripheral blood. The J gene is TRBJ1-1, the V gene TRBV5-4; the D is unclear. This clonotype was sampled from a woman between 45 and 65 years old with acute or convalescent COVID-19. DNA of the CDR3: TGTGCCAGCAGCTCTGGACCGCAGGACTTGAACACTGAAGCTTTCTTT. Protein sequence: CASSSGPQDLNTEAFF.